What follows is one T cell receptor beta chain and its context. Its antigen remains unidentified. The sample is drawn from a study of beta chain features in type 1 diabetes. The wider study: Healthy donors and patients had similar age, gender and cell yields.

Since all of the isolated RNA was reverse transcribed, expressed TCRB transcripts were what got sequenced. Clones were read by immunoSEQ multiplex PCR, and TCRdb kept only the in-frame ones, dropping some. This sample yields hundreds of thousands of clones, of which about 14% are seen a single time; 0.035% to 0.04% belongs to the top ten. Study observations and caveats: Within each of all four CD4+ subsets, Type 1 diabetes patients had TCRB CDR3s that were moderately but significantly shorter.

The V end was cut by 3 bases, the J end by 2 bases, with 15 bases between. The germline V gene has CDR1 SGHRS and CDR2 YFSETQ. CDR3 length equals 15 residues. What was sequenced was naive CD4+ T cells from blood. The clonotype was recovered from a man aged 18-30 years with type 1 diabetes. The chain joins TRBV5-1 to TRBJ2-7; no clear D gene. CDR3 DNA sequence: TGCGCCAGCAGCTCTCACGGGTCAGAAACCTACGAGCAGTACTTC. This gives the protein CASSSHGSETYEQYF.